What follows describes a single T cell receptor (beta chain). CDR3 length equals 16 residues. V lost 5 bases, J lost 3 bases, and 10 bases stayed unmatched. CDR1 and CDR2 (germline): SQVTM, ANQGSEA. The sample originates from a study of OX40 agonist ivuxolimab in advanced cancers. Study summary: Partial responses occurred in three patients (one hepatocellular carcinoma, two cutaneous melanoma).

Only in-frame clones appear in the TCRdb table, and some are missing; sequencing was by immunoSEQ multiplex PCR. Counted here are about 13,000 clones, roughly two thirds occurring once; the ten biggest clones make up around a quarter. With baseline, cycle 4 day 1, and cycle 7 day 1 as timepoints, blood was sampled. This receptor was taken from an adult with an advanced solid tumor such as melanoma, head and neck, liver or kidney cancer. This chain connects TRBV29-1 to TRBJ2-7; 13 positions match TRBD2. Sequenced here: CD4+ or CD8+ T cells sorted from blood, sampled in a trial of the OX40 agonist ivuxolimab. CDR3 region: CSVRGLAGVRDYEQYF. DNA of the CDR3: TGCAGCGTTAGAGGACTAGCGGGAGTAAGAGACTACGAGCAGTACTTC.